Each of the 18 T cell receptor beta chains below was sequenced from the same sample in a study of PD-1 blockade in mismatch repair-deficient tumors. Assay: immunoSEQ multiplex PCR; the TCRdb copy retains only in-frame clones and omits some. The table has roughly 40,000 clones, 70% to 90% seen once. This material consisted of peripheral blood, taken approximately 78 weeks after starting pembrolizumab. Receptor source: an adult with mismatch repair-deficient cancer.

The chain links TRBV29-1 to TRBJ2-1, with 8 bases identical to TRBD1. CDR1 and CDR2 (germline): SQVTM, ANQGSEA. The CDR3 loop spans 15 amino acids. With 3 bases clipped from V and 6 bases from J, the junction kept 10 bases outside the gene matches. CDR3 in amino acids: CSVEGPGQDPNEQFF. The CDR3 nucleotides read TGCAGCGTTGAGGGACCGGGACAGGACCCCAATGAGCAGTTCTTC.

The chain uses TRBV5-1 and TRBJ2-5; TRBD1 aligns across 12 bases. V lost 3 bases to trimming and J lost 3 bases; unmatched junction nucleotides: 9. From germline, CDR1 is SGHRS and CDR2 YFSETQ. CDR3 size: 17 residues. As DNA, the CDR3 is TGCGCCAGCAGCTCAGGCCGGGGACAGGGGGCGAAAGAGACCCAGTACTTC. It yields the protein CASSSGRGQGAKETQYF.

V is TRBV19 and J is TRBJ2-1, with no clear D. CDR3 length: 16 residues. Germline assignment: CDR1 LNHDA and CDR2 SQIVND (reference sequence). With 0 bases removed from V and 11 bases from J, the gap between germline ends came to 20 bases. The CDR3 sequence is CASSIDSEGMLMKQFF. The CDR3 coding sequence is TGTGCCAGTAGTATAGATTCAGAAGGGATGCTAATGAAGCAGTTCTTC.

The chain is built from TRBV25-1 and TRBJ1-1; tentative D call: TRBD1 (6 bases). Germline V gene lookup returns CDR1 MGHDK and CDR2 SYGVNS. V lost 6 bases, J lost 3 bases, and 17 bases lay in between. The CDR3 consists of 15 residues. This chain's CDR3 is CASREGGRMDTEAFF. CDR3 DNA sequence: TGTGCCAGCAGGGAGGGGGGAAGAATGGACACTGAAGCTTTCTTT.

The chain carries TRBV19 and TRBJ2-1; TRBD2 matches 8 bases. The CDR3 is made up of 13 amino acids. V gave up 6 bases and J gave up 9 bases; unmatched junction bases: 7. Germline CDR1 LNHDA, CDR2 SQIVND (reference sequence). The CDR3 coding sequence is TGTGCCAGTAGCAGAGGGAGCGGGAGTGAGCAGTTCTTC. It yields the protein CASSRGSGSEQFF.

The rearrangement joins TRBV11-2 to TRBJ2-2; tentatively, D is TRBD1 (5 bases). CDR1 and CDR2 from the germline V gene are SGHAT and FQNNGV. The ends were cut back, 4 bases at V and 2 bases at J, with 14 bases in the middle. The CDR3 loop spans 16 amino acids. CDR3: CASSWGAWNNTGELFF. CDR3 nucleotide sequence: TGTGCCAGCAGCTGGGGCGCTTGGAACAACACCGGGGAGCTGTTTTTT.

CDR3 sequence reads: CASSPTAGYEQYF. The CDR3 bases are TGTGCCAGCAGCCCCACGGCCGGCTACGAGCAGTACTTC. The gene calls are TRBV7-9 and TRBJ2-7; D uncertain. Trimming removed 5 bases from V and 3 bases from J, with 11 bases in between. There are 13 residues in the CDR3. Germline V gene sequence: CDR1 SEHNR, CDR2 FQNEAQ (reference sequence).

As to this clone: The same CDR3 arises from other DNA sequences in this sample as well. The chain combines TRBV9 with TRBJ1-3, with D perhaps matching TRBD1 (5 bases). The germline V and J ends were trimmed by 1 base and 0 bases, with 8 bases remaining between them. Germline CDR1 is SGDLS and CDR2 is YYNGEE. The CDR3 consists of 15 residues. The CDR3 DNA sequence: TGTGCCAGCAGCGTAAGGGGAGGCTCTGGAAACACCATATATTTT. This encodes CASSVRGGSGNTIYF.

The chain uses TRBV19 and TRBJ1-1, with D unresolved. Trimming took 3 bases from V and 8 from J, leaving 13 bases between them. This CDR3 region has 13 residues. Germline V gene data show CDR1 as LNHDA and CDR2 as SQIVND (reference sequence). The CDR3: CASSIDPRWEAFF. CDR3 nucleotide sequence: TGTGCCAGTAGTATTGATCCCCGATGGGAAGCTTTCTTT.

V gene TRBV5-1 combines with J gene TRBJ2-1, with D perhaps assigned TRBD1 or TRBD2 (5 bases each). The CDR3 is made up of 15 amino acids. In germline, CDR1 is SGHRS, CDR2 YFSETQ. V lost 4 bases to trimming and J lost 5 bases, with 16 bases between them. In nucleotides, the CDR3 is TGCGCCAGCAGCCCTGGGTGGGGGTCAAACAATGAGCAGTTCTTC. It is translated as CASSPGWGSNNEQFF.

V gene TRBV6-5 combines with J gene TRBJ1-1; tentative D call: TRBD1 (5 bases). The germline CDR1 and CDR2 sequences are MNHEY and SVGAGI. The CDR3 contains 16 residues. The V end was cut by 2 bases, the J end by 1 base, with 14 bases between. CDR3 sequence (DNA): TGTGCCAGCAGTTACCGAGAGGGACGCCCGAACACTGAAGCTTTCTTT. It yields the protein CASSYREGRPNTEAFF.

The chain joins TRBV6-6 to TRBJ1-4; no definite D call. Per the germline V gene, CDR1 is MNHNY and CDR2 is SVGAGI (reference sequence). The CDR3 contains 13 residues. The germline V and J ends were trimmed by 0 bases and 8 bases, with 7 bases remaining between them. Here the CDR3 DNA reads TGTGCCAGCAGTTACTCCCATCGGGAAAAACTGTTTTTT. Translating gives CASSYSHREKLFF.

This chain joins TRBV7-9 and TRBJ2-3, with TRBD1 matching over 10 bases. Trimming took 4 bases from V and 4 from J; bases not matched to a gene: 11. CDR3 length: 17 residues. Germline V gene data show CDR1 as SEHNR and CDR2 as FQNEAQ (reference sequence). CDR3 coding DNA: TGTGCCAGCAGCTCCCCGACCGGGACAGGGGTAGCAGATACGCAGTATTTT. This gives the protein CASSSPTGTGVADTQYF.

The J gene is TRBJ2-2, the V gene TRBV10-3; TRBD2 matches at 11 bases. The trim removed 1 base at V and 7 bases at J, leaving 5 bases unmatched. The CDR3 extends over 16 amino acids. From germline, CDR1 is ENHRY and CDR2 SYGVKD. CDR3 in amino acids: CAISEFLAGGGGELFF. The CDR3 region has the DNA TGTGCCATCAGTGAGTTCCTAGCGGGAGGTGGCGGGGAGCTGTTTTTT.

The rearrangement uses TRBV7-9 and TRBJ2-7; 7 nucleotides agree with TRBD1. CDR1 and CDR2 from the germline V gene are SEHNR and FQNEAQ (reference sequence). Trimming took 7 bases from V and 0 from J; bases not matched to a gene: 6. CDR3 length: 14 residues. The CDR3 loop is CASIPQGRSYEQYF. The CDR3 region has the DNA TGTGCCAGCATCCCACAGGGGCGCTCCTACGAGCAGTACTTC.

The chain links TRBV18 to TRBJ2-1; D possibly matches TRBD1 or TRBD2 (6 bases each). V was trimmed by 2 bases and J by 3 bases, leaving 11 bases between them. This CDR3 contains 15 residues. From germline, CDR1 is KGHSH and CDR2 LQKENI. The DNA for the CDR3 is TGTGCCAGCTCACCAATCGGAGGGGGCTACAATGAGCAGTTCTTC. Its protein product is CASSPIGGGYNEQFF.

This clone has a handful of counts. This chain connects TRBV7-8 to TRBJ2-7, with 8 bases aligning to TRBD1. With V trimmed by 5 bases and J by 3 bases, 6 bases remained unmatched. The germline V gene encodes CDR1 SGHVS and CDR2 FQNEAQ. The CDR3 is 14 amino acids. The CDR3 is CASSTGQVFYEQYF. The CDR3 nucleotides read TGTGCCAGCAGCACGGGACAGGTATTCTACGAGCAGTACTTC.

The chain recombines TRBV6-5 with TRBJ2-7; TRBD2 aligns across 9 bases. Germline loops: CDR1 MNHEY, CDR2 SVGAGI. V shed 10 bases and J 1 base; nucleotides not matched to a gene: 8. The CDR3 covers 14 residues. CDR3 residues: CATKGAGGSYEQYF. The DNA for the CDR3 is TGTGCCACTAAGGGAGCGGGAGGTTCCTACGAGCAGTACTTC.